This T cell receptor (beta chain) appears in the sequencing data of a study of blood T cell repertoires in COVID-19. Sequenced by immunoSEQ multiplex PCR; TCRdb stores in-frame clones only, minus some. The profile shows about 310,000 clones, approximately 86% of them singletons. V shed 5 bases, J shed 2 bases, and the junction held 19 bases outside the gene matches. The CDR3 is made up of 19 amino acids. The germline V gene has CDR1 SGHVS and CDR2 FQNEAQ. The sequencing input was PBMCs or T cells enriched from blood (not recorded which). The origin of this receptor is a woman younger than 35 who had recovered from COVID-19. This rearrangement joins TRBV7-8 to TRBJ2-3; 7 nucleotides agree with TRBD2. CDR3 loop: CASSPGREGLGSPTDTQYF. DNA of the CDR3: TGTGCCAGCAGCCCAGGGAGGGAGGGTTTGGGTAGCCCCACAGATACGCAGTATTTT.